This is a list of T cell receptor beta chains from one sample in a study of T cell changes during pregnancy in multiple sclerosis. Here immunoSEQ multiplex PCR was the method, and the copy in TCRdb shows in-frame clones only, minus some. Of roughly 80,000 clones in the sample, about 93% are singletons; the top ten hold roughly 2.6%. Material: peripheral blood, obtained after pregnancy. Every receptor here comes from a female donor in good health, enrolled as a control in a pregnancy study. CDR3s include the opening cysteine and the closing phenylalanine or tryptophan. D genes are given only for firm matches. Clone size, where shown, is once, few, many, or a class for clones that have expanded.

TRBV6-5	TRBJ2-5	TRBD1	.	TGTGCCAGCAGTTACCGGGACAGGGAGACCCAGTACTTC	CASSYRDRETQYF
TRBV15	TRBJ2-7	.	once	TGTGCCACCAGCAGAAAGGGGGCCTACGAGCAGTACTTC	CATSRKGAYEQYF
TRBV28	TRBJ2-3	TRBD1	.	TGTGCCAGCAGTCCCCGTTCGACAGGGGCGCAGTATTTT	CASSPRSTGAQYF
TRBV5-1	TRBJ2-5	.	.	TGCGCCAGCAGCTTACAACCAACTAGCCGTGGAGAGACCCAGTACTTC	CASSLQPTSRGETQYF
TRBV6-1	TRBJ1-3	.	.	TGTGCCAGCAGTGCCCAGGCCCAGGGCGGAAACACCATATATTTT	CASSAQAQGGNTIYF
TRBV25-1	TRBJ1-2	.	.	TGTGCCAGCAGTTTTGGGGCAATCTATGGCTACACCTTC	CASSFGAIYGYTF
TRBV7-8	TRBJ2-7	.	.	TGTGCCAGCAGCTGGGGGGACTACGAGCAGTACTTC	CASSWGDYEQYF
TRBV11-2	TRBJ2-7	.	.	TGTGCCAGCAGGTTGCTTGGGACGGAGGGGCTCGAGCAGTACTTC	CASRLLGTEGLEQYF
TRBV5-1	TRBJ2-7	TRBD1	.	TGCGCCAGCACCACGGGGACAGGGGGCTCGTCTGATTCCTACGAGCAGTACTTC	CASTTGTGGSSDSYEQYF
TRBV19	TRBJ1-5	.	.	TGTGCCAGTAGTATGGGCTTCGGTTCTAGCAATCAGCCCCAGCATTTT	CASSMGFGSSNQPQHF
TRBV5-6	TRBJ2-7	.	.	TGTGCCAGCAGCTCGCAGGGGCCCGCCGCCTACGAGCAGTACTTC	CASSSQGPAAYEQYF
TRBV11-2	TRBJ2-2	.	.	TGTGCCAGCAGCTTCTCCCCTGCGAACACCGGGGAGCTGTTTTTT	CASSFSPANTGELFF
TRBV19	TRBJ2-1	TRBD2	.	TGTGCCAGTAGTCGTAGCGGGAGCGTCTCCTACAATGAGCAGTTCTTC	CASSRSGSVSYNEQFF
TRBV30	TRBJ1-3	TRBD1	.	TGTGCCTGGAGCCAACAGGGGAATGGAAACACCATATATTTT	CAWSQQGNGNTIYF
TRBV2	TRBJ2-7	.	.	TGTGCCAGCAGTGCCCGAGACAGAAGCTACGAGCAGTACTTC	CASSARDRSYEQYF
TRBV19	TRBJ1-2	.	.	TGTGCCAGTAGCTTCGTTCGAGACTCATTCTATGGCTACACCTTC	CASSFVRDSFYGYTF
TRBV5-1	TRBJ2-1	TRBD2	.	TGCGCCAGCAGCCTGACTAGCGGGAGCTCCTACAATGAGCAGTTCTTC	CASSLTSGSSYNEQFF